Below are 2 T cell receptor beta chains sequenced from a single sample in a study of cytomegalovirus exposure and HLA in healthy donors. Both 60 Vbeta primers and 13 Jbeta primers went into the PCR. Some clones are missing from TCRdb's copy, which holds only in-frame ones; the method was immunoSEQ multiplex PCR. The repertoire holds fewer than 50,000 clones, with roughly 60% as singletons. The sample comprised PBMCs. The source of these receptors is a man in his fifties or sixties in good health and CMV-seropositive.

The chain is built from TRBV7-2 and TRBJ2-7, with unresolved D. The CDR3 spans 12 residues. Trimming stripped 2 bases from V and 5 bases from J, with 7 bases between. Per the germline V gene, CDR1 is SGHTA and CDR2 is FQGNSA. The CDR3 coding sequence is TGTGCCAGCAGCTTATATCGGGACGAGCAGTACTTC. Translation: CASSLYRDEQYF.

The chain carries TRBV30 and TRBJ2-7, with a tentative D call TRBD1 (6 bases). Germline assignment: CDR1 GTSNPN and CDR2 SVGIG (reference sequence). The CDR3 runs 12 residues. V was pared by 8 bases and J by 6 bases, with 17 bases between. CDR3 loop: CALQGPLGEQYF. Written as DNA, the CDR3 is TGTGCCCTGCAGGGGCCCCTTGGCGAGCAGTACTTC.